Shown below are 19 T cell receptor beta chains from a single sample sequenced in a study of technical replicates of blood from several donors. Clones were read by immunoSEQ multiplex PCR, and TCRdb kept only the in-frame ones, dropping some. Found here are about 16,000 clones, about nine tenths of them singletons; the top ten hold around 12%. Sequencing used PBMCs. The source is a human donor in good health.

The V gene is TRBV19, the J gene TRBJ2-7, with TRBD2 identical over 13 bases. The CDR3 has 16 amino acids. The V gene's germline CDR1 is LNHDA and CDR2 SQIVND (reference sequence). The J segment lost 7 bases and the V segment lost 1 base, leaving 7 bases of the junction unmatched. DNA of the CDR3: TGTGCCAGTAGTATAGGACTAGCGGGAGGCCCAGTGGAGCAGTACTTC. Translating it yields CASSIGLAGGPVEQYF.

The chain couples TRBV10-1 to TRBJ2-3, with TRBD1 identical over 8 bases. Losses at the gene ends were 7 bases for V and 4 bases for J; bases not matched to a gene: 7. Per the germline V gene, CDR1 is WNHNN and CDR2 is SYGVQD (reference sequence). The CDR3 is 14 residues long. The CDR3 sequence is CASKDRVSADTQYF. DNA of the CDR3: TGCGCCAGCAAGGACAGGGTGTCGGCAGATACGCAGTATTTT.

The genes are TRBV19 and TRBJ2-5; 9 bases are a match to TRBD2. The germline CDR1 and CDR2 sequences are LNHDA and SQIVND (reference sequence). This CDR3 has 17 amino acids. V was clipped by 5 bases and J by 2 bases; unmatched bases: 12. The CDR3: CASSPIRAGGRQETQYF. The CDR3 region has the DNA TGTGCCAGTAGTCCAATTAGAGCGGGAGGAAGGCAAGAGACCCAGTACTTC.

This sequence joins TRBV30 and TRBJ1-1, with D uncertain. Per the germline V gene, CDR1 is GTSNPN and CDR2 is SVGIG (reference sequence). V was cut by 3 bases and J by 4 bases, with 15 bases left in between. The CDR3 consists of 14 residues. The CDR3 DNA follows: TGTGCCTGGAGGGTGATGGCTCGGGGCACTGAAGCTTTCTTT. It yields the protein CAWRVMARGTEAFF.

The CDR3, as DNA: TGTGCCAGCAGCTTTGCAGGGGGCAATGAGCAGTTCTTC. It is translated as CASSFAGGNEQFF. The chain joins TRBV7-2 to TRBJ2-1; 7 bases fit TRBD1. The ends lost 3 bases at V and 6 bases at J; junction bases unmatched: 2. From germline, CDR1 is SGHTA and CDR2 FQGNSA. CDR3 length equals 13 residues. The full variable domain, rest sourced from reference TRBV7-2 and TRBJ2-1, is GAGVSQSPSNKVTEKGKDVELRCDPISGHTALYWYRQSLGQGLEFLIYFQGNSAPDKSGLPSDRFSAERTGGSVSTLTIQRTQQEDSAVYLCASSFAGGNEQFFGPGTRLTVL.

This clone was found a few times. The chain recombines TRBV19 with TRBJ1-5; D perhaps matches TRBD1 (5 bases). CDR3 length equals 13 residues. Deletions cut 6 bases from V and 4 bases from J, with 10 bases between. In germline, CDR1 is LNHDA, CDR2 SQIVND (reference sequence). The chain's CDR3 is CASSLQENQPQHF. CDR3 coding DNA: TGTGCCAGTAGCCTACAGGAGAATCAGCCCCAGCATTTT.

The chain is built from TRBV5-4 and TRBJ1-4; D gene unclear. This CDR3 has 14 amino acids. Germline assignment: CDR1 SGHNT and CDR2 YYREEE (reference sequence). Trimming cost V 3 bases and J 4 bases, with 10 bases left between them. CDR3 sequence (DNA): TGTGCCAGCAGCTCAGGAGGGAATAATGAAAAACTGTTTTTT. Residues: CASSSGGNNEKLFF.

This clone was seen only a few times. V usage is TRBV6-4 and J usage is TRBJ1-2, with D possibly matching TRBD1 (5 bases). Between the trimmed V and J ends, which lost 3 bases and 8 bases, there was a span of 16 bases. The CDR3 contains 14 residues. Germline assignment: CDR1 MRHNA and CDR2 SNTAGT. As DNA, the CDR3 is TGTGCCAGCAGTGAAGATCTACAGGTTGGAGGCTACACCTTC. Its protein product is CASSEDLQVGGYTF.

This CDR3 is CASNPGQGDYEQYF. CDR3 coding DNA: TGTGCCAGCAACCCGGGACAGGGGGACTACGAGCAGTACTTC. The gene calls are TRBV5-6 and TRBJ2-7; 11 nucleotides agree with TRBD1. Germline V CDR1 and CDR2: SGHDT, YYEEEE. Germline trimming cut 6 bases from V and 3 bases from J; bases unmatched to any gene: 5. This CDR3 spans 14 amino acids.

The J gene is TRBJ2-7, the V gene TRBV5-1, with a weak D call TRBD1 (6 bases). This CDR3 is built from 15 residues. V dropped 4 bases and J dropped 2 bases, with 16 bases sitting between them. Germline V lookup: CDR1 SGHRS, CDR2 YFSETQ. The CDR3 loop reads CASSSTGTPPYEQYF. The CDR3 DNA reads TGCGCCAGCAGCAGTACTGGGACACCCCCCTACGAGCAGTACTTC.

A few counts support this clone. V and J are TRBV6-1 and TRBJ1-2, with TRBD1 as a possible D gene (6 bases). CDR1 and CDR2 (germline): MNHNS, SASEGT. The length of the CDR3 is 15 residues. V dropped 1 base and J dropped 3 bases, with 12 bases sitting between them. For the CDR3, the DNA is TGTGCCAGCAGTGAAGACGGGGGGCTGGACTATGGCTACACCTTC. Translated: CASSEDGGLDYGYTF.

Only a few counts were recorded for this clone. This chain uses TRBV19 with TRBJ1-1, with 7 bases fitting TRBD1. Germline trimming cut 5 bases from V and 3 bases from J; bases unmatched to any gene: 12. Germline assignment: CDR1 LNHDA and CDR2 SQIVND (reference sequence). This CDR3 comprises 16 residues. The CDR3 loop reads CASSPRMTGMDTEAFF. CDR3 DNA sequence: TGTGCCAGTAGTCCCCGAATGACAGGGATGGACACTGAAGCTTTCTTT.

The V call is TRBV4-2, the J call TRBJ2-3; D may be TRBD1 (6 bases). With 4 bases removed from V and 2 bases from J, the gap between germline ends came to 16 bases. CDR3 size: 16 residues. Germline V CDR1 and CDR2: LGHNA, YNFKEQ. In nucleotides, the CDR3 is TGTGCCAGCAGCCGAGACACAGGGACCCTCACAGATACGCAGTATTTT. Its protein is CASSRDTGTLTDTQYF.

Here the CDR3 reads CASSIGFRQGARGIGTEAFF. CDR3 sequence (DNA): TGTGCCAGTAGTATAGGGTTTCGACAGGGAGCAAGAGGGATAGGCACTGAAGCTTTCTTT. The rearrangement uses TRBV19 and TRBJ1-1; 7 bases are a match to TRBD1. The ends lost 1 base at V and 4 bases at J; junction bases unmatched: 21. The CDR3 runs to 20 residues. CDR1 is LNHDA, CDR2 SQIVND, per germline (reference sequence).

CDR3 nucleotides: TGTGCCATCAGTACAGTCCCGACTAGCGGGAGAAGAAGGACCGGGGAGCTGTTTTTT. Translating it yields CAISTVPTSGRRRTGELFF. The chain employs TRBV10-3 and TRBJ2-2; 12 nucleotides line up with TRBD2. The germline V gene encodes CDR1 ENHRY and CDR2 SYGVKD. The CDR3 sequence is 19 residues long. After removal of 5 bases from V and 5 bases from J, the junction contained 15 bases not matched to a gene.

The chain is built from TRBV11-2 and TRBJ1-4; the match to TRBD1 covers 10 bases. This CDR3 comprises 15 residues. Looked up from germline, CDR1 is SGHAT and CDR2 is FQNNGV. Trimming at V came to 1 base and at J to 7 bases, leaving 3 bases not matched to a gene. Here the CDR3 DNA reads TGTGCCAGCAGCTTAGGGGACAGGGGTGGTGAAAAACTGTTTTTT. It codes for CASSLGDRGGEKLFF.

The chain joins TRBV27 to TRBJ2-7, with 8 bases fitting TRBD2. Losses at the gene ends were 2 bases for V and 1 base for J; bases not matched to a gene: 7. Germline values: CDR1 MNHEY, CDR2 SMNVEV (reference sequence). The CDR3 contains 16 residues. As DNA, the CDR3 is TGTGCCAGCAGTTTAGAGGCTAGCGGGCTATCCTACGAGCAGTACTTC. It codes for CASSLEASGLSYEQYF.

This CDR3 is CASSIIGGYSNQPQHF. CDR3 bases: TGTGCCAGTAGTATTATCGGGGGATATAGCAATCAGCCCCAGCATTTT. V and J are TRBV19 and TRBJ1-5; a weak D match, TRBD1 (5 bases). V was pared by 3 bases and J by 0 bases, with 12 bases between. Germline V CDR1 and CDR2: LNHDA, SQIVND (reference sequence). The CDR3 runs 16 residues.

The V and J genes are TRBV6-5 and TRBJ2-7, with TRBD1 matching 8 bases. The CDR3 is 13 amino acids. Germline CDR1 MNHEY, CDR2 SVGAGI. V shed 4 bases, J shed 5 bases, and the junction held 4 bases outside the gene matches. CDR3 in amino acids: CASSSDRDDEQYF. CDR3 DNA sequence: TGTGCCAGCAGTTCGGACAGGGACGACGAGCAGTACTTC.